The rows below give T cell receptor beta chains drawn from one sample of a study of vaccination effects on CD4 cells after COVID-19. These TCRs are of unknown antigen specificity. The method was immunoSEQ multiplex PCR; TCRdb's version includes in-frame clones alone and lacks a portion of them. The table has 50,000 to 60,000 clones, roughly 70% seen once. The sample was CD4+ T cells from PBMCs cultured with SARS-CoV-2 spike peptides, taken before COVID-19 vaccination. The receptors here all came from a human donor who received a COVID-19 vaccine. CDR3s include the opening cysteine and the closing phenylalanine or tryptophan. The D gene is left open where the match is weak. Only part of the rows carry a size: once, few, many, or a class if the clone is expanded.

j_call v_call clone_size d_call cdr3_aa cdr3_nt
TRBJ1-1 TRBV7-8 few TRBD1 CASSLAEQGGTEAFF TGTGCCAGCAGCTTAGCGGAGCAGGGGGGCACTGAAGCTTTCTTT
TRBJ1-2 TRBV6-5 - - CASSVRTEYGYTF TGTGCCAGCAGCGTCCGGACAGAGTATGGCTACACCTTC
TRBJ2-5 TRBV3-1/TRBV3-2 - - CASSQEGWGETQYF TGTGCCAGCAGCCAAGAAGGTTGGGGGGAGACCCAGTACTTC
TRBJ2-1 TRBV5-6 - - CASSLRYGVGNEQFF TGTGCCAGCAGCTTGCGGTATGGGGTTGGCAATGAGCAGTTCTTC
TRBJ2-7 TRBV20-1 few - CSAPVDYEQYF TGCAGTGCGCCGGTCGACTACGAGCAGTACTTC
TRBJ1-5 TRBV4-3 few - CASSQDAQSYSNQPQHF TGCGCCAGCAGCCAAGATGCTCAGTCTTATAGCAATCAGCCCCAGCATTTT
TRBJ2-3 TRBV5-1 - - CASGGAGASDTQYF TGCGCCAGCGGAGGGGCAGGGGCTTCGGATACGCAGTATTTT
TRBJ1-1 TRBV28 - - CASRPSGVNTEAFF TGTGCCAGCAGACCTAGCGGGGTAAACACTGAAGCTTTCTTT
TRBJ1-5 TRBV12-2 few - CASRLAGSLGNQPQHF TGTGCAAGTCGCTTAGCGGGTTCTCTGGGGAATCAGCCCCAGCATTTT
TRBJ1-4 TRBV29-1 - - CSARTANEKLFF TGCAGCGCAAGGACAGCTAATGAAAAACTGTTTTTT
TRBJ1-6 TRBV6-5 - - CASSYGGGSPLHF TGTGCCAGCAGTTACGGGGGGGGTTCACCCCTCCACTTT
TRBJ2-4 TRBV7-6 once TRBD2 CASSPPYRGRAQNIQYF TGTGCCAGCAGCCCCCCTTATCGCGGGAGGGCCCAAAACATTCAGTACTTC
TRBJ1-4 TRBV11-2 - - CASSLVGGTNEKLFF TGTGCCAGCAGCTTAGTGGGGGGGACTAATGAAAAACTGTTTTTT
TRBJ1-2 TRBV10-3 once TRBD1 CAISDDRGGGYGYTF TGTGCCATCAGTGATGACAGGGGAGGAGGCTATGGCTACACCTTC
TRBJ1-4 TRBV18 few - CASSPQAPPATNEKLFF TGTGCCAGCTCACCACAAGCCCCCCCCGCAACTAATGAAAAACTGTTTTTT
TRBJ2-2 TRBV2 - TRBD2 CASSWTSGNTGELFF TGTGCCAGCAGTTGGACTAGCGGGAACACCGGGGAGCTGTTTTTT
TRBJ2-7 TRBV19 - TRBD2 CASGTSGRAYEQYF TGTGCCAGTGGGACTAGCGGGAGGGCCTACGAGCAGTACTTC
TRBJ1-1 TRBV7-2 - TRBD1 CASSFQGATEAFF TGTGCCAGCAGCTTCCAGGGGGCCACTGAAGCTTTCTTT
TRBJ2-1 TRBV10-3 - TRBD2 CAGGLAGATTIDEQFF TGTGCCGGGGGACTAGCGGGAGCTACTACAATCGATGAGCAGTTCTTC
TRBJ1-2 TRBV20-1 - - CSASRQASGGYTF TGCAGTGCTAGTAGACAGGCAAGTGGTGGCTACACCTTC
TRBJ2-1 TRBV29-1 - - CSVCYGGYNEQFF TGCAGCGTATGTTACGGGGGCTACAATGAGCAGTTCTTC
TRBJ2-7 TRBV7-8 - TRBD1 CASSYSGTGATYEQYF TGTGCCAGCAGCTACTCCGGGACAGGGGCGACCTACGAGCAGTACTTC
TRBJ2-3 TRBV11-1 - TRBD1 CASSLDGRGRTDTQYF TGTGCCAGCAGCTTAGATGGCAGGGGGCGGACAGATACGCAGTATTTT
TRBJ1-2 TRBV3-1/TRBV3-2 - - CASSRRGGVGEGYTF TGTGCCAGCAGCCGAAGGGGGGGGGTCGGGGAAGGCTACACCTTC
TRBJ2-3 TRBV11-1 - TRBD2 CASSLIGGIDTQYF TGTGCCAGCAGCTTGATCGGGGGGATAGATACGCAGTATTTT
TRBJ2-5 TRBV12-3/TRBV12-4 - - CASSFGSTQYF TGTGCCAGCAGTTTTGGATCGACCCAGTACTTC
TRBJ2-3 TRBV28 - TRBD2 CASTPPGLASTDTQYF TGTGCCAGCACACCTCCGGGACTAGCGAGCACAGATACGCAGTATTTT
TRBJ1-5 TRBV2 - TRBD1 CASSETNNRGLQPQHF TGTGCCAGCAGTGAAACTAATAACAGGGGGCTTCAGCCCCAGCATTTT
TRBJ1-2 TRBV5-6 - - CASSWDRKNYGYTF TGTGCCAGCAGTTGGGACCGAAAAAACTATGGCTACACCTTC
TRBJ2-7 TRBV7-2 - TRBD1 CASSWTGNEQYF TGTGCCAGCAGCTGGACAGGGAACGAGCAGTACTTC
TRBJ2-1 TRBV9 - - CASSVGLAYNEQFF TGTGCCAGCAGCGTAGGGCTAGCGTACAATGAGCAGTTCTTC
TRBJ2-3 TRBV4-1 - - CASSQVDLVSTDTQYF TGCGCCAGCAGCCAAGTAGACTTGGTTAGCACAGATACGCAGTATTTT
TRBJ2-1 TRBV19 - TRBD2 CASSAAAGVYNEQFF TGTGCCAGTAGTGCAGCAGCGGGAGTGTACAATGAGCAGTTCTTC
TRBJ2-1 TRBV7-2 few - CASSLVNRGEQFF TGTGCCAGCAGCTTAGTCAACCGTGGTGAGCAGTTCTTC
TRBJ2-3 TRBV6-1 - TRBD2 CASSEELAGYTDTQYF TGTGCCAGCAGTGAAGAGCTAGCGGGTTACACAGATACGCAGTATTTT
TRBJ2-1 TRBV5-4 - TRBD2 CASSQGLAETYNEQFF TGTGCCAGCAGCCAAGGACTAGCGGAGACATACAATGAGCAGTTCTTC
TRBJ1-3 TRBV19 - - CASSFTGTGNTIYF TGTGCCAGTAGTTTCACAGGGACGGGAAACACCATATATTTT
TRBJ1-2 TRBV7-2 - - CASSPGTNYGYTF TGTGCCAGCAGCCCTGGCACTAACTATGGCTACACCTTC
TRBJ1-1 TRBV3-1/TRBV3-2 - - CASEGSVNTEAFF TGTGCCAGCGAAGGGAGTGTGAACACTGAAGCTTTCTTT
TRBJ2-1 TRBV24-1 once TRBD1 CATSDIGQGSDEQFF TGTGCCACCAGTGATATCGGACAGGGTAGCGATGAGCAGTTCTTC
TRBJ2-7 TRBV6-5 - TRBD2 CASSTLAGGLNEQYF TGTGCCAGCAGCACACTAGCGGGAGGCCTAAACGAGCAGTACTTC
TRBJ1-6 TRBV7-8 once TRBD1 CASSFGQGTSPLHF TGTGCCAGCAGCTTTGGACAGGGAACTTCACCCCTCCACTTT
TRBJ2-5 TRBV18 - - CASSPNQKETQYF TGTGCCAGCTCACCAAACCAGAAAGAGACCCAGTACTTC
TRBJ1-2 TRBV5-4 - - CASSYTGRKGYTF TGTGCCAGCAGCTACACAGGGAGGAAGGGCTACACCTTC
TRBJ1-2 TRBV6-5 - - CASSYSGRPGYTF TGTGCCAGCAGTTACTCAGGAAGGCCCGGCTACACCTTC
TRBJ1-5 TRBV4-1 - TRBD1 CASSEGTALNSNQPQHF TGCGCCAGCAGCGAAGGGACAGCCCTAAATAGCAATCAGCCCCAGCATTTT
TRBJ2-2 TRBV30 - TRBD2 CAWKLAGVTGELFF TGTGCCTGGAAACTAGCGGGGGTCACCGGGGAGCTGTTTTTT
TRBJ1-1 TRBV14 - TRBD1 CASSQVARGTEAFF TGTGCCAGCAGCCAAGTTGCCAGGGGGACTGAAGCTTTCTTT
TRBJ2-1 TRBV5-1 - TRBD1 CASSLAAGGWNEQFF TGCGCCAGCAGCTTGGCGGCAGGGGGCTGGAATGAGCAGTTCTTC
TRBJ2-3 TRBV7-9 - TRBD2 CASSLGTSGRRADTQYF TGTGCCAGCAGCTTAGGGACTAGCGGGAGGAGGGCAGATACGCAGTATTTT
TRBJ1-4 TRBV5-1 - TRBD1 CASTQGAPGSNEKLFF TGCGCCAGCACTCAGGGGGCGCCGGGAAGTAATGAAAAACTGTTTTTT
TRBJ2-3 TRBV20-1 - - CSAYTGGTQYF TGCAGTGCTTATACCGGGGGTACGCAGTATTTT
TRBJ1-1 TRBV4-2 - TRBD1 CASSQVSGGNTEAFF TGTGCCAGCAGCCAAGTCTCAGGGGGAAACACTGAAGCTTTCTTT
TRBJ1-3 TRBV3-1/TRBV3-2 - - CASSQDIGSGNTIYF TGTGCCAGCAGCCAAGATATAGGGTCGGGAAACACCATATATTTT
TRBJ2-7 TRBV12-3/TRBV12-4 once - CASSFGGYEQYF TGTGCCAGCAGTTTCGGGGGCTACGAGCAGTACTTC
TRBJ2-1 TRBV18 - - CASSPMNEQFF TGTGCCAGCTCACCAATGAATGAGCAGTTCTTC
TRBJ2-5 TRBV6-1 - TRBD2 CASSEAVRWGGETQYF TGTGCCAGCAGTGAAGCGGTTCGATGGGGGGGAGAGACCCAGTACTTC
TRBJ2-1 TRBV20-1 - TRBD2 CSASGGSGGGYNEQFF TGCAGTGCTAGTGGTGGTAGCGGGGGGGGGTACAATGAGCAGTTCTTC
TRBJ2-2 TRBV2 few TRBD2 CASRTSGNSGELFF TGTGCCAGCAGGACTAGCGGGAACTCCGGGGAGCTGTTTTTT
TRBJ2-3 TRBV28 - - CASNLGDTQYF TGTGCCAGCAACCTAGGGGATACGCAGTATTTT